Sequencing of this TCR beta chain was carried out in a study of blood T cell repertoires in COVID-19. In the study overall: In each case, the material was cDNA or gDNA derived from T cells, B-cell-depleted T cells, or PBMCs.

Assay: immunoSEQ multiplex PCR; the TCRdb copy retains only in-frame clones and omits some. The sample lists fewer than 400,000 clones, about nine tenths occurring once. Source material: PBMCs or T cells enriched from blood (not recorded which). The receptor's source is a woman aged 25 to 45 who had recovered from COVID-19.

In DNA form, the CDR3 reads TGTGCCAGCAGGTTGAGGGGTCAAGGGGCCGGCTATGGCTACACCTTC. Residues: CASRLRGQGAGYGYTF. The chain recombines TRBV5-6 with TRBJ1-2; a possible D gene is TRBD1 (5 bases). With 5 bases removed from V and 4 bases from J, the gap between germline ends came to 21 bases. CDR1 SGHDT and CDR2 YYEEEE come from the germline V gene. The CDR3 has 16 amino acids.